These 30 T cell receptor beta chains came from one sample sequenced in a study of T cell clonality in common variable immunodeficiency. Assay used: immunoSEQ multiplex PCR; TCRdb lists only in-frame clones, some missing. The specimen has roughly 38,000 clones, none found just once. The sequencing sample was made of peripheral blood mononuclear cells. The source of these receptors is a person aged 18-70 years in good health.

This clone has at least ten counts. The CDR3 is cut off 3 residues early in the read; its end comes from the germline J gene. V usage is TRBV19 and J usage is TRBJ1-1; 9 nucleotides align to TRBD1. The CDR3 loop spans 14 amino acids. The junction had 7 bases not matched to a gene; V was cut back by 6 bases and J by 5 bases. Germline V gene data show CDR1 as LNHDA and CDR2 as SQIVND (reference sequence). Incomplete CDR3 DNA: TGTGCCAGTAGACGGACAGGGGAAAAGACTGAA. Amino acid sequence: CASRRTGEKTE. The entire CDR3 protein reads CASRRTGEKTEAFF.

This clone has a count of ten or more. The read ends 3 residues before the CDR3 terminus; that terminus is restored from the germline J gene. The sample holds other DNA sequences that translate to the same CDR3. The chain employs TRBV18 and TRBJ1-3; the D gene is possibly TRBD1 (6 bases). Germline V lookup: CDR1 KGHSH, CDR2 LQKENI. The germline V and J ends were trimmed by 5 bases and 0 bases, with 11 bases remaining between them. CDR3 size: 15 residues. This chain's CDR3 is CASSWDTSSGNTIYF. The CDR3 bases that were read are TGTGCCAGCTCATGGGACACATCCTCTGGAAACACC.

This clone was seen ten or more times. Read sequence stops 3 residues before the CDR3 end, and the germline J gene provides the missing end. The V gene is TRBV20-1, the J gene TRBJ1-2; a weak D match, TRBD1 (6 bases). The CDR3 runs to 14 residues. Germline V gives CDR1 DFQATT, CDR2 SNEGSKA (reference sequence). V was cut by 6 bases and J by 4 bases, with 18 bases left in between. The sequenced CDR3 bases are TGCAGTGCCCCAACAGGGTCATCTTCCTATGGC. Protein sequence: CSAPTGSSSYG. The full-length CDR3 reads as CSAPTGSSSYGYTF.

This clone has at least ten counts. The read halts 3 residues ahead of the CDR3 end, with the missing end drawn from the germline J gene. The chain employs TRBV5-1 and TRBJ2-7; 9 nucleotides match TRBD2. The CDR3 covers 14 residues. V lost 5 bases to trimming and J lost 6 bases; unmatched junction nucleotides: 9. Germline assignment: CDR1 SGHRS and CDR2 YFSETQ. The sequenced CDR3 bases are TGCGCCAGCAGTGGAATAGCGGGAGTTCGCGAG. This codes for CASSGIAGVRE. The full CDR3 protein is CASSGIAGVREQYF.

This clone was seen many times. The CDR3 is cut off 3 residues early in the read; its end comes from the germline J gene. This CDR3 is also generated by other DNA sequences in the sample. The chain joins TRBV5-1 to TRBJ2-1; D is perhaps TRBD1 (6 bases). V was shortened by 3 bases and J by 1 base, with 11 bases between the two germline ends. The CDR3 totals 15 residues. Germline CDR1 SGHRS, CDR2 YFSETQ. This chain's CDR3 is CASSSQGSSYNEQFF. The covered CDR3 bases are TGCGCCAGCAGCTCACAGGGTTCTTCCTACAATGAG.

A word on this clone: The CDR3 goes on 3 residues after the read ends, and that part is filled in from the germline J gene. The chain carries TRBV7-2 and TRBJ2-4; 8 bases are shared with TRBD1. The CDR3 contains 15 residues. The germline CDR1 and CDR2 sequences are SGHTA and FQGNSA. Incomplete CDR3 DNA: TGTGCCAGCAGCTCAGGGACAGGCCCTTTCTATGGT. This sequence encodes CASSSGTGPFYG. The entire CDR3 is CASSSGTGPFYGQYF.

This clone appeared many times. The CDR3 extends 3 residues past the end of the read, so its final part is completed from the germline J gene. The chain uses TRBV5-1 and TRBJ2-5; possibly TRBD2 for D (5 bases). The CDR3 totals 14 residues. V was cut by 1 base and J by 4 bases, with 11 bases left in between. The germline V gene has CDR1 SGHRS and CDR2 YFSETQ. The CDR3 here is CASSLKERAETQYF. CDR3 DNA, as far as it was read: TGCGCCAGCAGCTTGAAGGAGAGGGCAGAGACC.

This clone occurred many times. The DNA ends 3 residues before the CDR3 does, and the rest of the CDR3 is filled in from the germline J gene. V gene TRBV2 combines with J gene TRBJ2-1; D call uncertain. The CDR3 runs 16 residues. In germline, CDR1 is SNHLY, CDR2 FYNNEI. Trimming pared 2 bases from V and 3 bases from J, leaving 14 bases between. CDR3 DNA (partial): TGTGCCAGCAGTGAAAGTTGGTCAGACTTCTACAATGAG. This sequence encodes CASSESWSDFYNE. The CDR3 reads in full as CASSESWSDFYNEQFF.

This clone was counted ten times or more. The read halts 3 residues ahead of the CDR3 end, with the missing end drawn from the germline J gene. V gene TRBV6-4 combines with J gene TRBJ2-1, with D tentatively TRBD1 (5 bases). The ends were cut back, 0 bases at V and 9 bases at J, with 12 bases in the middle. Per germline, CDR1 MRHNA and CDR2 SNTAGT. CDR3 length equals 14 residues. CDR3 sequence: CASSDSSVGLEQFF. CDR3 DNA, as far as it was read: TGTGCCAGCAGTGACTCGAGCGTGGGGCTTGAG.

This clone appeared many times. The read ends 3 residues early relative to the CDR3; the germline J gene fills the gap. The chain has TRBV6-2 or TRBV6-3 and TRBJ2-7; 10 bases line up with TRBD2. Germline lookup yields CDR1 MNHEY and CDR2 SVGEGT. Trimming removed 6 bases from V and 1 base from J; junction bases left unmatched: 3. This CDR3 spans 14 amino acids. The chain's CDR3 is CASRRAGGSYEQYF. Incomplete CDR3 DNA: TGTGCCAGCAGGCGAGCGGGAGGGTCCTACGAG.

This clone was seen repeatedly, ten times or more. Read data end 3 residues before the CDR3 end; the end is taken from the germline J gene. V is TRBV7-8 and J is TRBJ2-3; weak D call: TRBD1 (5 bases). The CDR3 sequence is 16 residues long. The V and J ends lost 1 base and 0 bases respectively, with 11 bases between them. Germline V lookup: CDR1 SGHVS, CDR2 FQNEAQ. The CDR3 region is CASSLEATVSTDTQYF. The sequenced CDR3 bases are TGTGCCAGCAGCTTAGAGGCGACAGTTAGCACAGATACG.

This clone was seen more than once but under ten times. A read error is possible here, since a much larger clone lies one base away. Sequencing ends 3 residues short of the CDR3 end; the germline J gene provides the rest. V gene TRBV19 combines with J gene TRBJ2-3; D might be TRBD1 (5 bases). Germline V gene data show CDR1 as LNHDA and CDR2 as SQIVND (reference sequence). The CDR3 spans 14 residues. This CDR3 is CASDSLRGNQPQYF. The sequenced part of the CDR3 DNA is TGTGCCAGTGACAGCCTTAGGGGCAATCAGCCG.

This clone was seen a handful of times. A clone one base away is much larger, so this may be a read error. This specimen includes other DNA sequences encoding the same CDR3. This chain's CDR3 is CASSSGGQGNTIYF. The sequenced part of the CDR3 DNA is TGCGCCAGCAGCTCGGGGGGGCAAGGAAACACT. This chain joins TRBV5-1 and TRBJ1-3; tentative D call: TRBD1 (6 bases). The read halts 3 residues ahead of the CDR3 end, with the missing end drawn from the germline J gene. Germline assignment: CDR1 SGHRS and CDR2 YFSETQ. This CDR3 region has 14 residues.

Of note for this clone: The read ends 3 residues shy of where the CDR3 ends; the end is completed using the germline J gene. The V call is TRBV18, the J call TRBJ2-5; D remains ambiguous. This CDR3 has 16 residues. Germline V lookup: CDR1 KGHSH, CDR2 LQKENI. Trimming removed 0 bases from V and 5 bases from J, with 16 bases in between. The CDR3 loop is CASSPPPPDNRETQYF. CDR3 bases read: TGTGCCAGCTCACCACCGCCCCCCGACAATAGGGAGACC. The variable domain in full, completed from reference TRBV18 and TRBJ2-5, reads NAGVMQNPRHLVRRRGQEARLRCSPMKGHSHVYWYRQLPEEGLKFMVYLQKENIIDESGMPKERFSAEFPKEGPSILRIQQVVRGDSAAYFCASSPPPPDNRETQYFGPGTRLLVL.

The table lists this clone with many counts. Sequencing ends 3 residues short of the CDR3 end; the germline J gene provides the rest. The rearrangement uses TRBV10-3 and TRBJ2-3; TRBD1 might be the D (6 bases). Germline V gives CDR1 ENHRY, CDR2 SYGVKD. This CDR3 comprises 13 residues. V was trimmed by 5 bases and J by 6 bases, leaving 12 bases between them. The CDR3 protein is CAISFGQRDTQYF. The part of the CDR3 DNA that was read is TGTGCCATCAGTTTCGGACAGAGGGATACG.

About this clone: With the read ending 3 residues before the CDR3 end, the germline J gene is used to fill in that end. The chain uses TRBV18 and TRBJ1-2; unclear D gene. Germline CDR1 is KGHSH and CDR2 is LQKENI. The CDR3 runs 15 residues. The sequenced CDR3 bases are TGTGCCAGCTCACCCCTAGCGGGAGGACTCAATGAC. Amino acids: CASSPLAGGLND. From start to end, the CDR3 is CASSPLAGGLNDYTF.

This clone was seen ten or more times. Read data end 3 residues before the CDR3 end; the end is taken from the germline J gene. The V gene is TRBV12-3 or TRBV12-4, the J gene TRBJ1-4; TRBD1 agrees at 10 bases. The V segment lost 0 bases and the J segment 6 bases; nucleotides outside the gene matches: 10. The CDR3 sequence is 18 residues long. The sequenced part of the CDR3 DNA is TGTGCCAGCAGTTTAGCGGATTGGGACAGGGGACTTTATGAAAAA. This codes for CASSLADWDRGLYEK. The CDR3 in full is CASSLADWDRGLYEKLFF.

This clone was recorded a few times. The read terminates 3 residues ahead of where the CDR3 ends, so the germline J gene completes it. This sequence joins TRBV7-2 and TRBJ2-7; 8 positions match TRBD2. The CDR3 has 15 amino acids. Germline assignment: CDR1 SGHTA and CDR2 FQGNSA. Unmatched junction bases numbered 9, after V lost 5 bases and J lost 3 bases. CDR3 bases read: TGTGCCAGCAGCCATACTAGCGGAGGCAACTACGAG. This codes for CASSHTSGGNYE. Given in full, the CDR3 is CASSHTSGGNYEQYF.

This clone has at least ten counts. The sequenced part of the CDR3 DNA is TGTGCCAGTTCCTCCTCACAGGGTCAAGAGACC. Its protein product is CASSSSQGQET. The complete CDR3 sequence is CASSSSQGQETQYF. V is TRBV28 and J is TRBJ2-5, with D maybe TRBD1 (6 bases). The sequence runs out 3 residues before the end of the CDR3; the remainder is reconstructed from the germline J gene. The V and J ends lost 9 bases and 2 bases respectively, with 16 bases between them. CDR1 MDHEN and CDR2 SYDVKM come from the germline V gene. The CDR3 consists of 14 residues.

This clone has ten or more counts. The CDR3 end is not reached by the read, which stops 3 residues before it; the germline J gene fills it in. The chain has TRBV6-2 or TRBV6-3 and TRBJ1-1, with unresolved D. V was clipped by 2 bases and J by 6 bases, with 13 bases between them. The germline V gene has CDR1 MNHEY and CDR2 SVGEGT. The CDR3 runs to 14 residues. This CDR3 reads CASSYQRVGSEAFF. The sequenced part of the CDR3 DNA is TGTGCCAGCAGTTACCAACGGGTTGGCTCTGAA.

This clone occurred many times. The CDR3 end lies 3 residues beyond the end of the read and is filled in from the germline J gene. The chain recombines TRBV20-1 with TRBJ2-3; TRBD2 is a possible D gene (6 bases). CDR1 and CDR2 from the germline V gene are DFQATT and SNEGSKA (reference sequence). This CDR3 has 14 amino acids. The sequenced part of the CDR3 DNA is TGCAGTGCTAGCCATGGAGGGGCCGGTGAGACG. Its translation: CSASHGGAGET. The whole CDR3 protein is CSASHGGAGETQYF.

Ten or more counts support this clone. The sequenced fragment ends 3 residues before the CDR3 boundary, so the rest is inferred from the germline J gene. The chain recombines TRBV30 with TRBJ2-2; 8 bases are a match to TRBD1. The CDR3 is 15 amino acids. Germline-derived CDR1 and CDR2 are GTSNPN and SVGIG (reference sequence). CDR3 sequence reads: CAWTPGQGESEKLFF. Incomplete CDR3 DNA: TGTGCCTGGACCCCCGGACAGGGAGAAAGTGAAAAG.

This clone was seen at least ten times. The read halts 3 residues ahead of the CDR3 end, with the missing end drawn from the germline J gene. V is TRBV6-2 or TRBV6-3 and J is TRBJ2-3, with 8 bases aligning to TRBD2. This CDR3 comprises 16 residues. V shed 6 bases and J 4 bases; nucleotides not matched to a gene: 12. Per germline, CDR1 MNHEY and CDR2 SVGEGT. The covered CDR3 bases are TGTGCCAGCAGGAAAGTAAGCGGGAGCGGCGCAGATACG. This gives the protein CASRKVSGSGADT. The CDR3 reads in full as CASRKVSGSGADTQYF.

This clone appeared many times. Read coverage stops 3 residues before the CDR3 terminus; the germline J gene supplies the remainder. The V call is TRBV28, the J call TRBJ1-2; 7 nucleotides line up with TRBD1. This CDR3 has 13 residues. In germline, CDR1 is MDHEN, CDR2 SYDVKM. Losses at the gene ends were 8 bases for V and 6 bases for J; bases not matched to a gene: 9. Incomplete CDR3 DNA: TGTGCCAGCCAGCCGGGGCAGGGGGATGGC. Its translation is CASQPGQGDG. The complete CDR3 protein is CASQPGQGDGYTF.

This clone was counted at least ten times. The sequenced fragment ends 3 residues before the CDR3 boundary, so the rest is inferred from the germline J gene. V gene TRBV6-4 combines with J gene TRBJ1-5; a possible D gene is TRBD1 (6 bases). In germline, CDR1 is MRHNA, CDR2 SNTAGT. Trimming stripped 6 bases from V and 8 bases from J, with 14 bases between. This CDR3 is built from 13 residues. CDR3 sequence reads: CASSQGLWEPQHF. Incomplete CDR3 DNA: TGTGCCAGCAGCCAGGGGCTTTGGGAGCCC.

This clone was seen many times. The CDR3 region is CASSLGTANYGYTF. The sequenced part of the CDR3 DNA is TGCGCCAGCAGCTTGGGGACAGCCAACTATGGC. The V call is TRBV5-1, the J call TRBJ1-2, with TRBD1 as a possible D gene (6 bases). The CDR3 goes on 3 residues after the read ends, and that part is filled in from the germline J gene. V was shortened by 0 bases and J by 2 bases, with 8 bases between the two germline ends. Germline CDR1 SGHRS, CDR2 YFSETQ. The CDR3 has 14 amino acids.

This clone was observed many times. Read coverage stops 3 residues before the CDR3 terminus; the germline J gene supplies the remainder. The chain couples TRBV7-2 to TRBJ2-3, with TRBD2 matching over 9 bases. Germline lookup yields CDR1 SGHTA and CDR2 FQGNSA. Trimming removed 3 bases from V and 2 bases from J; junction bases left unmatched: 3. This CDR3 comprises 15 residues. CDR3 DNA (partial): TGTGCCAGCAGCTTTAGCGGGAGCGACACAGATACG. It is translated as CASSFSGSDTDT. The full CDR3 protein is CASSFSGSDTDTQYF.

This clone has at least ten counts. The read ends 3 residues early relative to the CDR3; the germline J gene fills the gap. The V gene is TRBV2, the J gene TRBJ2-2; D is unclear. The CDR3 covers 14 residues. Trimming cost V 2 bases and J 2 bases, with 6 bases left between them. From germline, CDR1 is SNHLY and CDR2 FYNNEI. Partial CDR3 DNA: TGTGCCAGCAGTGAAAGGCCCAACACCGGGGAG. Its protein product is CASSERPNTGE. From start to end, the CDR3 is CASSERPNTGELFF.

Many counts were recorded for this clone. The CDR3 end lies 3 residues beyond the end of the read and is filled in from the germline J gene. The chain links TRBV10-3 to TRBJ2-2, with 13 nucleotides matching TRBD2. Germline CDR1 reads ENHRY; CDR2 reads SYGVKD. The CDR3 has 17 residues. V trimming: 5 bases; J trimming: 2 bases; junction bases outside the gene matches: 5. The CDR3 spells CAISTLAGGRNTGELFF. CDR3 bases read: TGTGCCATCAGTACACTAGCGGGAGGGCGAAACACCGGGGAG.

This clone was seen ten or more times. The read falls 3 residues short of the CDR3 end, and the missing part is taken from the germline J gene. V gene TRBV7-2 combines with J gene TRBJ2-7; possibly TRBD2 for D (5 bases). The germline gives CDR1 SGHTA, CDR2 FQGNSA. V lost 5 bases to trimming and J lost 3 bases, with 14 bases between them. This CDR3 comprises 14 residues. The sequenced CDR3 bases are TGTGCCAGCAGCGGGTCCGGACTTGGCTACGAG. It codes for CASSGSGLGYE. The CDR3 in full is CASSGSGLGYEQYF.